The 2 T cell receptor beta chains below all came from one sample that was sequenced in a study of T cell clones after liver transplantation. The data were produced by immunoSEQ multiplex PCR, yet TCRdb's version contains in-frame clones alone and is incomplete. The table has some 120,000 clones, about nine tenths seen once; the top ten hold 0.83%. The sample here was CD4+ T cells from blood, taken 12 months after liver transplant. The receptors come from a human patient who received a liver transplant. Some T cells may possibly be graft donor cells.

V usage is TRBV10-2 and J usage is TRBJ2-6; a weak D match, TRBD2 (6 bases). The V end lost 8 bases, the J end lost 4 bases, and 21 bases lay between the germline ends. CDR3 length: 17 amino acids. In germline, CDR1 is WSHSY, CDR2 SAAADI. CDR3 coding DNA: TGCGCCAGCTCTCCCCGGGAGCCCCTTGGGGGGGCCAACGTCCTGACTTTC. Its translation: CASSPREPLGGANVLTF.

The V call is TRBV4-1, the J call TRBJ1-2, with D possibly matching TRBD1 (5 bases). The CDR3 extends over 15 amino acids. Germline CDR1 and CDR2: MGHRA and YSYEKL. The V and J ends lost 3 bases and 3 bases respectively, with 14 bases between them. CDR3 region: CASSQFAGRDYGYTF. CDR3 nucleotide sequence: TGCGCCAGCAGCCAGTTCGCAGGGAGGGACTATGGCTACACCTTC.